A single sample is the source of the 17 T cell receptor beta chains below, sequenced in a study of long-term antiretroviral therapy in people with HIV. Researchers report immunoSEQ v3.0 was run at survey level. The data were produced by immunoSEQ multiplex PCR, yet TCRdb's version contains in-frame clones alone and is incomplete. The table records some 31,000 clones, around 97% of them present only once. Sample: unsorted PBMCs, taken 6.9 years after starting antiretroviral therapy. Receptors originate from a man aged 25-45 years with HIV.

This rearrangement joins TRBV2 to TRBJ2-5; 9 nucleotides line up with TRBD2. The germline V gene encodes CDR1 SNHLY and CDR2 FYNNEI. V shed 8 bases, J shed 2 bases, and the junction held 6 bases outside the gene matches. The CDR3 consists of 14 residues. As DNA, the CDR3 is TGTGCCAGCTTTGGCGGGGGGGGGCAAGAGACCCAGTACTTC. Translating it yields CASFGGGGQETQYF.

Only one count was recorded for this clone. V and J are TRBV5-1 and TRBJ1-1; the D is unclear. Trimming removed 1 base at V and 4 bases at J, with 11 bases between. The germline V gene has CDR1 SGHRS and CDR2 YFSETQ. The CDR3 is 14 amino acids. CDR3 protein: CASSLRGGGTEAFF. In DNA form, the CDR3 reads TGCGCCAGCAGCTTGCGAGGTGGCGGCACTGAAGCTTTCTTT.

The gene calls are TRBV7-9 and TRBJ2-5; 8 nucleotides line up with TRBD2. The germline CDR1 and CDR2 sequences are SEHNR and FQNEAQ (reference sequence). The CDR3 spans 15 residues. Trimming removed 1 base from V and 5 bases from J; junction bases left unmatched: 6. The CDR3 nucleotides read TGTGCCAGCAGCTTAGTACGGGGGGGCCTGGAGACCCAGTACTTC. This translates into CASSLVRGGLETQYF.

The chain uses TRBV19 and TRBJ1-1, with TRBD1 matching over 7 bases. V was clipped by 9 bases and J by 0 bases; unmatched bases: 7. The CDR3 has 14 residues. Germline CDR1 LNHDA, CDR2 SQIVND (reference sequence). The CDR3 reads CASRLQGMNTEAFF. The DNA for the CDR3 is TGTGCCAGCAGACTACAGGGGATGAACACTGAAGCTTTCTTT. Filled out from reference TRBV19 and TRBJ1-1, the complete variable domain reads DGGITQSPKYLFRKEGQNVTLSCEQNLNHDAMYWYRQDPGQGLRLIYYSQIVNDFQKGDIAEGYSVSREKKESFPLTVTSAQKNPTAFYLCASRLQGMNTEAFFGQGTRLTVV.

The J gene is TRBJ2-3, the V gene TRBV19, with 11 nucleotides matching TRBD2. Trimming took 5 bases from V and 3 from J; bases not matched to a gene: 4. Germline values: CDR1 LNHDA, CDR2 SQIVND (reference sequence). The CDR3 covers 15 residues. CDR3 residues: CASSVAGGQTDTQYF. As DNA, the CDR3 is TGTGCCAGTAGTGTAGCGGGGGGGCAGACAGATACGCAGTATTTT. Based on the CDR3 plus reference TRBV19 and TRBJ2-3, the full variable domain is DGGITQSPKYLFRKEGQNVTLSCEQNLNHDAMYWYRQDPGQGLRLIYYSQIVNDFQKGDIAEGYSVSREKKESFPLTVTSAQKNPTAFYLCASSVAGGQTDTQYFGPGTRLTVL.

The chain uses TRBV4-1 and TRBJ1-1, with TRBD1 matching 7 bases. Germline-derived CDR1 and CDR2 are MGHRA and YSYEKL. The CDR3 is made up of 18 amino acids. J gave up 1 base and V 5 bases, and 16 bases lay outside the gene matches. The chain's CDR3 is CASSRAHRDSPENTEAFF. DNA of the CDR3: TGCGCCAGCAGCAGGGCCCATCGGGACAGCCCCGAGAACACTGAAGCTTTCTTT.

The V and J genes are TRBV11-2 and TRBJ1-6, with D unclear. Germline CDR1 reads SGHAT; CDR2 reads FQNNGV. With 5 bases removed from V and 2 bases from J, the gap between germline ends came to 13 bases. The CDR3 is made up of 16 amino acids. The CDR3 DNA sequence: TGTGCCAGCAGCCCCTTCGCGGACCCCTATAATTCACCCCTCCACTTT. Translated, it gives CASSPFADPYNSPLHF.

The chain combines TRBV19 with TRBJ2-5; D is tentatively TRBD1 or TRBD2 (5 bases each). V was trimmed by 8 bases and J by 6 bases, leaving 16 bases between them. This CDR3 has 13 amino acids. Germline V gene lookup returns CDR1 LNHDA and CDR2 SQIVND (reference sequence). The CDR3 loop reads CASGTGVFKTQYF. The CDR3, as DNA: TGTGCCAGTGGGACGGGCGTGTTTAAGACCCAGTACTTC.

The chain links TRBV6-6 to TRBJ1-6; D perhaps matches TRBD1 (6 bases). The V end lost 4 bases, the J end lost 11 bases, and 12 bases lay between the germline ends. CDR3 length: 13 residues. Germline CDR1 MNHNY, CDR2 SVGAGI (reference sequence). CDR3 sequence reads: CASSWSGGPPLHF. The CDR3 DNA follows: TGTGCCAGCAGTTGGTCGGGGGGGCCACCCCTCCACTTT.

The chain combines TRBV27 with TRBJ2-7; the match to TRBD2 covers 9 bases. Looked up from germline, CDR1 is MNHEY and CDR2 is SMNVEV (reference sequence). V gave up 9 bases and J gave up 7 bases; unmatched junction bases: 13. This CDR3 comprises 14 residues. CDR3: CASSNAGGPWEQYF. CDR3 in DNA: TGTGCCAGTAGTAATGCGGGAGGGCCGTGGGAGCAGTACTTC.

This rearrangement joins TRBV4-3 to TRBJ2-2; 9 bases align to TRBD2. Trimming took 3 bases from V and 6 from J; bases not matched to a gene: 14. Germline V gene data show CDR1 as LGHNA and CDR2 as YSLEER. This CDR3 is 18 amino acids long. The CDR3 DNA is TGCGCCAGCAGCCAGCGAGGTTTGCGGGAGGGCGTATCCGGGGAGCTGTTTTTT. Amino acid sequence: CASSQRGLREGVSGELFF.

The table lists this clone with a count of one. J is TRBJ1-1 and V is TRBV5-1; D gene ambiguous. The CDR3 consists of 14 residues. Germline CDR1 reads SGHRS; CDR2 reads YFSETQ. Trimming pared 1 base from V and 1 base from J, leaving 8 bases between. The CDR3 reads CASSLYEKNTEAFF. The CDR3 DNA is TGCGCCAGCAGCTTGTACGAGAAGAACACTGAAGCTTTCTTT.

This chain links TRBV7-8 with TRBJ1-1; D possibly corresponds to TRBD1 (5 bases). CDR3 length equals 13 residues. V lost 5 bases, J lost 1 base, and 8 bases lay in between. CDR1 SGHVS and CDR2 FQNEAQ come from the germline V gene. In DNA form, the CDR3 reads TGTGCCAGCAGCCTAGGACAGAACACTGAAGCTTTCTTT. Translation gives CASSLGQNTEAFF.

This chain links TRBV6-5 with TRBJ1-2; perhaps TRBD1 as D (5 bases). Between the trimmed V and J ends, which lost 5 bases and 4 bases, there was a span of 17 bases. Germline lookup yields CDR1 MNHEY and CDR2 SVGAGI. This CDR3 region has 15 residues. CDR3 coding DNA: TGTGCCAGCAGTCCCCGGGGGGACTTCGGCTATGGCTACACCTTC. Amino acids: CASSPRGDFGYGYTF.

CDR3 sequence (DNA): TGTGCCAGCAGTGGGACAGACCCCAATCAGCCCCAGCATTTT. It specifies CASSGTDPNQPQHF. J is TRBJ1-5 and V is TRBV9; 7 bases line up with TRBD1. The CDR3 covers 14 residues. J lost 3 bases, V lost 5 bases, and 5 bases had no gene match. CDR1 is SGDLS, CDR2 YYNGEE, per germline.

The DNA of the CDR3 is TGTGCCTGGAGCTTTGGGAACACTGAAGCTTTCTTT. Translation gives CAWSFGNTEAFF. V is TRBV30 and J is TRBJ1-1; D gene ambiguous. This CDR3 is built from 12 residues. CDR1 and CDR2 (germline): GTSNPN, SVGIG (reference sequence). Trimming stripped 3 bases from V and 1 base from J, with 6 bases between.

Here the CDR3 reads CASSSGLAETYEQYF. The CDR3 DNA is TGTGCCAGCTCATCGGGACTAGCGGAAACCTACGAGCAGTACTTC. J is TRBJ2-7 and V is TRBV18; 11 bases fit TRBD2. The CDR3 extends over 15 amino acids. Germline V gene lookup returns CDR1 KGHSH and CDR2 LQKENI. The ends lost 5 bases at V and 2 bases at J; junction bases unmatched: 5.